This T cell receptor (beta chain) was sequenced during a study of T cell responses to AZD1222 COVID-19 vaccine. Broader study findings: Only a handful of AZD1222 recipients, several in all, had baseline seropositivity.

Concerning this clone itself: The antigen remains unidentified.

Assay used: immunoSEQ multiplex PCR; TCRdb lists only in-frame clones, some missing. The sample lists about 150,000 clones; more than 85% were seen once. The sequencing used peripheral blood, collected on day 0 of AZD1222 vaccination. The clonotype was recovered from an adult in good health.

CDR3 in DNA: TGTGCCATCAGTATGGACATCCAAGAGACCCAGTACTTC. This encodes CAISMDIQETQYF. The chain links TRBV10-3 to TRBJ2-5; tentative D call: TRBD1 (5 bases). The CDR3 extends over 13 amino acids. Germline V gives CDR1 ENHRY, CDR2 SYGVKD. V shed 5 bases and J shed 1 base, with 8 bases lying between them.